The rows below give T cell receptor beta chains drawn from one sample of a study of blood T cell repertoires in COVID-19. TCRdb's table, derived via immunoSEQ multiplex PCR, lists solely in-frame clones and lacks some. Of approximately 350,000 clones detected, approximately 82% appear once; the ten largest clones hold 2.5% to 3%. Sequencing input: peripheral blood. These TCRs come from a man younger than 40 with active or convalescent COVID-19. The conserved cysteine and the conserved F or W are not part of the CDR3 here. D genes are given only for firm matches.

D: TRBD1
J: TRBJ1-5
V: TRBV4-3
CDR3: ASSQDLSGGAEPQH

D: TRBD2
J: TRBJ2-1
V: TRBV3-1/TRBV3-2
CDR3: ASSQGLAGGNEQF

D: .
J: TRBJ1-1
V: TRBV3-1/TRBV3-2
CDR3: ASSPVRGTEAF

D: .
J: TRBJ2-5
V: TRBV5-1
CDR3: ASSLPPGDWRQQETQY

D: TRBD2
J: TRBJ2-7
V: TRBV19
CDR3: ASSIDLRASGEGEQY

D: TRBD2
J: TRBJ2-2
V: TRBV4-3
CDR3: ASSQDRASGGTGELF

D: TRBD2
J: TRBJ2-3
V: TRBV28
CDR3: ASRSTGEGDTQY

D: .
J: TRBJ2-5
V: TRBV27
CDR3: ASSYVGARETQY

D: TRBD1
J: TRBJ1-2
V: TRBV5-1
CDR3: ASSFGQDGYT

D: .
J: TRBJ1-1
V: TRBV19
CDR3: ASRANTEAF

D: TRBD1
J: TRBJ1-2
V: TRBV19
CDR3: ASSAGTGFSYGYT

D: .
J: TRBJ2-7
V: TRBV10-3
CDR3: AIAGGQGEQY

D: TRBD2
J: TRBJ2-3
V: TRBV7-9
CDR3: ASSTGLAGFTDTQY

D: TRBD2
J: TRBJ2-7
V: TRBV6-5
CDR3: ASSYRGTGGYEQY

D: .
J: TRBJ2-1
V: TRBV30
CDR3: AWSVFAGQSSYNEQF

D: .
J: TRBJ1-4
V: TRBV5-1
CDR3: ASSLVQPERDEKLF

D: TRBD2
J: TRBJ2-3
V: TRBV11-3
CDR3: ASTFLTSGGAATQY

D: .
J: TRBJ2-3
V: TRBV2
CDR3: ASRGGGADTQY

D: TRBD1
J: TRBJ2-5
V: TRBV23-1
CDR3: ASSQQWAGGTTQY

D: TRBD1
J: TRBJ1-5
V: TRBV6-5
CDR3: ASTSGTGGIQPQH

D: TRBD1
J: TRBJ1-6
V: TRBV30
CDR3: AWRLRGAGSPLH

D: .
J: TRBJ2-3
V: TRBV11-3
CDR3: ASSLGPLVSDTQY

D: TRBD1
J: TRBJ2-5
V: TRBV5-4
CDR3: ASSFRDSQETQY

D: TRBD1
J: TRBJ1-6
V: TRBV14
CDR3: ASSQDRQGTYSPLH

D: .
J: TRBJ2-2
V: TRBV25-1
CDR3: ASTQGGPGELF

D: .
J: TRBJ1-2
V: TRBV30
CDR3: AWSVHLSGGYT

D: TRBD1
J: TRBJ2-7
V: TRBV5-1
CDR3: ASSLMGQGSEQY

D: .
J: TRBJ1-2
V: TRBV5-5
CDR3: ASSPEWAIPRGGYT

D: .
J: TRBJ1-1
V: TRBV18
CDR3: ASSSSQMNTEAF

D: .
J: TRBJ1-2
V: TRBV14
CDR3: ASSQAGHSPRLSGYT

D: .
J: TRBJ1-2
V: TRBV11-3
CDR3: ASSLDGQGPRGYT

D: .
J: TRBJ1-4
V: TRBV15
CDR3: ASKTGTNEKLF

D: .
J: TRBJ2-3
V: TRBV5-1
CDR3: ASSLGRAGAADTQY

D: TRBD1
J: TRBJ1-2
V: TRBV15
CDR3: ATSSYTQGAQGYT

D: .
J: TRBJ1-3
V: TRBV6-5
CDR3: ASSYSRGRNTIY

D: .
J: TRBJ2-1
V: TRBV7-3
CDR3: ASSLTAEGHNEQF

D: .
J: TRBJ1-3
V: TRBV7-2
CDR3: ASSFHGGAGNTIY

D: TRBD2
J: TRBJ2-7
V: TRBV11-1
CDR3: ASSPSGSGRVHEQY

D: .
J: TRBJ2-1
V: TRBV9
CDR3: ASSVESGRYNEQF

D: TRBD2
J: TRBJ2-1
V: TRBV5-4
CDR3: ASSLVGLAGGNEQF

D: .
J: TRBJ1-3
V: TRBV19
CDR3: ASSQGISRNTIY

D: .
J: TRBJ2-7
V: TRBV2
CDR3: ASSEAVSGSYEQY

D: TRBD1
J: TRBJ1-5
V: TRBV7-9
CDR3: ASSLGQGMGNQLQH

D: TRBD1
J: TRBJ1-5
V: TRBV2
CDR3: ASSPDRASNQPQH

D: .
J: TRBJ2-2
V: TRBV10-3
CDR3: AISVAGNTGELF

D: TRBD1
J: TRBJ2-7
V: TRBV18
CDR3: ASSEGQGPYEQY

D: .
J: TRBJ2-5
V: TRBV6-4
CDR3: ASSEEGGETQY

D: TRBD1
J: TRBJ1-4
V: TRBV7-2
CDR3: ASSLAGTGGEKLF

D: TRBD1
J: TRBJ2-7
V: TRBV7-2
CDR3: ASSLAGGQGDSEY

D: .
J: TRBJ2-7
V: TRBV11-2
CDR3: ASSSWGPYEQY

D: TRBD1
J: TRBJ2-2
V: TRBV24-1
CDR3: ATSDFRQGVVTGELF

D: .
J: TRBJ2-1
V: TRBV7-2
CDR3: ASSPGGALSYNEQF

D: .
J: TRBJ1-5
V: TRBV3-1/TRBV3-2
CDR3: ASSQEQGPSNQPQH

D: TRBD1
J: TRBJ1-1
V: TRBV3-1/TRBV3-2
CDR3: ASSRTGGQTEAF